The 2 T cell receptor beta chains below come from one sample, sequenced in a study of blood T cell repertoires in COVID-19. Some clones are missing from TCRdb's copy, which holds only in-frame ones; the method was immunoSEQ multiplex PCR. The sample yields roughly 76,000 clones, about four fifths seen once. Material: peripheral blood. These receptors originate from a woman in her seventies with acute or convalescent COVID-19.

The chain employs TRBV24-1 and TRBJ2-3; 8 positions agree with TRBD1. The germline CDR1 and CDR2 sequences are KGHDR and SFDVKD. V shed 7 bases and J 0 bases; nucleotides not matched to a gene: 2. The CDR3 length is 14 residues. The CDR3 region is CATRDRVSTDTQYF. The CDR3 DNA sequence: TGTGCCACCAGGGACAGGGTCAGCACAGATACGCAGTATTTT.

CDR3: CASSQPYRYLTGELFF. For the CDR3, the DNA is TGTGCCAGCAGCCAACCCTACAGATACCTCACCGGGGAGCTGTTTTTT. This chain uses TRBV3-1 (or the pseudogene TRBV3-2) with TRBJ2-2; no firm D call. Germline CDR1 is LGHDT and CDR2 is YNNKEL (reference sequence). This CDR3 is built from 16 residues. Trimming removed 2 bases from V and 4 bases from J, with 14 bases in between.